This T cell receptor (beta chain) originates from a study of vaccination and CD4 T cells after COVID-19. Study-wide context: The interval from dose two to post-vaccine sampling had a median of about 66 days, and it ranged from 14 to 241.

Points on this clonotype: What it recognizes is unknown.

Documented treatment: roughly 10-day PBMC culture with coronavirus spike peptide pools or control peptides (ViraFEST assay). Before TCRs were sequenced, ViraFEST expanded antigen-specific T cells with peptide pools. It was on days 3 and 7 that half the medium was replaced with fresh IL-2 medium. With V trimmed by 6 bases and J by 0 bases, 4 bases remained unmatched. Germline CDR1 DFQATT, CDR2 SNEGSKA (reference sequence). The CDR3 sequence is 13 residues long. Sequencing of DNA taken from cultured CD4+ T cells relied on the Oncomine TCR Beta short-read assay. TCRdb used MiXCR to reprocess the PCR reads, holding one entry per CDR3 protein. Of 5,500 to 8,000 distinct CDR3 sequences listed, about 20% are singletons.

The chain couples TRBV20-1 to TRBJ1-1, with 7 bases that match TRBD1. The sequencing here drew on CD4+ T cells from blood, cultured in vitro, taken after SARS-CoV-2 vaccination. The clonotype was recovered from a human donor who had recovered from COVID-19. In nucleotides, the CDR3 is TGCAGTGCGGGGGACAGAGTGAACACTGAAGCTTTCTTT. It translates to CSAGDRVNTEAFF.